This TCR beta chain was sequenced in a study of T-cell reconstitution after alpha-beta-depleted transplantation in children. V was trimmed by 0 bases and J by 2 bases, leaving 12 bases between them. The CDR3 is made up of 15 amino acids. Germline-derived CDR1 and CDR2 are DFQATT and SNEGSKA (reference sequence). This sample's TCRbeta library carried unique molecular identifier barcodes. TCRdb itself ran the PCR reads through MiXCR, one entry per CDR3 protein. This sample yields some 340,000 distinct CDR3 sequences, of which about 9.4% are seen a single time; 2.4% belongs to the top ten. The sample holds a few counts of this clonotype.

The J gene is TRBJ2-3, the V gene TRBV20-1; possible D gene TRBD1, 5 bases. The sequence was collected from a human donor who donated a stem cell graft to a child with acute lymphoblastic leukemia. The sequencing used PBMCs from the stem cell graft donor, collected from the stem cell graft. The CDR3 sequence is CSARDGQGFTDTQYF. CDR3 coding DNA: TGCAGTGCTAGAGATGGGCAGGGATTCACAGATACGCAGTATTTT.